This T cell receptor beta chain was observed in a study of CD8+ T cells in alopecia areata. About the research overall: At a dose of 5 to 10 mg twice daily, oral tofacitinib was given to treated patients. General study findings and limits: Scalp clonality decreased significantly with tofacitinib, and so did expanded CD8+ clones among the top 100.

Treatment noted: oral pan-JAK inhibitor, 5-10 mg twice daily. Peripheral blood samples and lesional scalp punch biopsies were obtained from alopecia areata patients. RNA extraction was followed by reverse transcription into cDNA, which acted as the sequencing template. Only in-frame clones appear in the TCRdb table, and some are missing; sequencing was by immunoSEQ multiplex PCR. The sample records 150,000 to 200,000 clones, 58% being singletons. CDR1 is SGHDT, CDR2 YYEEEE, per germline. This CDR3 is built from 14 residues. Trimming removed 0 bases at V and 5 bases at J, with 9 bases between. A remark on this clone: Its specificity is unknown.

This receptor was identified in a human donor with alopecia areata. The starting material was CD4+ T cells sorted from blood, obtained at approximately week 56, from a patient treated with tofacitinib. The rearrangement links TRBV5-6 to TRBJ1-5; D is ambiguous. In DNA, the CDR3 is TGTGCCAGCAGCTTGGGGACTAAAGATCAGCCCCAGCATTTT. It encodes CASSLGTKDQPQHF. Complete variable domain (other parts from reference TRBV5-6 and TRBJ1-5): DAGVTQSPTHLIKTRGQQVTLRCSPKSGHDTVSWYQQALGQGPQFIFQYYEEEERQRGNFPDRFSGHQFPNYSSELNVNALLLGDSALYLCASSLGTKDQPQHFGDGTRLSIL.